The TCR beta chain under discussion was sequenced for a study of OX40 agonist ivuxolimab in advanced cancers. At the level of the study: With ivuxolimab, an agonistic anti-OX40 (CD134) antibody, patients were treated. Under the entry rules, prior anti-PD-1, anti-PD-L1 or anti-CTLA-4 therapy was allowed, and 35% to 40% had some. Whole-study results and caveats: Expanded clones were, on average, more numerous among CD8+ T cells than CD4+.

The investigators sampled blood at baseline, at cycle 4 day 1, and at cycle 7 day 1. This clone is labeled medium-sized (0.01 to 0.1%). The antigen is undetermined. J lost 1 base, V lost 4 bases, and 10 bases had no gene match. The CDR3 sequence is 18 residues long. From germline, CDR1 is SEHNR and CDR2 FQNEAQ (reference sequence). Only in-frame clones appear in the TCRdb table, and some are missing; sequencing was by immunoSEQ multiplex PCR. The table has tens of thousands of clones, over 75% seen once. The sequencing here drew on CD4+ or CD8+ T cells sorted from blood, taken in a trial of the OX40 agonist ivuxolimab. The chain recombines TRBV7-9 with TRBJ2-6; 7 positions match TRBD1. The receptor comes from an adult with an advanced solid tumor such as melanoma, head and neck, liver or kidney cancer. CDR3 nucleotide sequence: TGTGCCAGCAGCTCCACGACAGGGTTGTATTCTGGGGCCAACGTCCTGACTTTC. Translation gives CASSSTTGLYSGANVLTF.